What follows are 12 T cell receptor beta chains derived from one specimen sequenced in a study of early T cells in non-severe SARS-CoV-2 infection. A single record per CDR3 protein comes from TCRdb applying MiXCR to the 5' RACE reads. Of roughly 110,000 distinct CDR3 sequences listed, approximately 10% are singletons. The sample taken for sequencing was whole blood. Receptors originate from an adult who was a healthcare worker with PCR-confirmed SARS-CoV-2 infection or an uninfected control (not recorded which).

The table lists this clonotype with a few counts. V is TRBV29-1 and J is TRBJ2-1; D gene uncertain. Trimming left V 5 bases short and J 1 base short, with 3 bases between. The CDR3 consists of 11 residues. Per germline, CDR1 SQVTM and CDR2 ANQGSEA. CDR3 sequence reads: CSVRSYNEQFF. Written as DNA, the CDR3 is TGCAGCGTTCGGTCCTACAATGAGCAGTTCTTC.

This clonotype was found many times. The CDR3 region is CASSFYVSGQETQYF. The CDR3 nucleotides are TGTGCCAGCAGCTTTTACGTTAGTGGCCAAGAGACCCAGTACTTC. The rearrangement links TRBV7-2 to TRBJ2-5; D is uncertain. Trimming shortened V by 3 bases and J by 1 base, and 12 bases separated the two germline ends. The CDR3 totals 15 residues. CDR1 is SGHTA, CDR2 FQGNSA, per germline.

This clonotype was recorded a few times. The chain employs TRBV7-2 and TRBJ2-7; possible D gene TRBD1, 6 bases. The CDR3 extends over 13 amino acids. The V and J ends lost 1 base and 3 bases respectively, with 7 bases between them. Germline values: CDR1 SGHTA, CDR2 FQGNSA. The CDR3 is CASSLGTVYEQYF. The CDR3, as DNA: TGTGCCAGCAGCTTAGGGACAGTCTACGAGCAGTACTTC.

The CDR3 region is CASRALGQTYEQYF. Written as DNA, the CDR3 is TGTGCCAGCCGAGCGTTGGGACAGACCTACGAGCAGTACTTC. The chain has TRBV13 and TRBJ2-7; 7 positions agree with TRBD1. In germline, CDR1 is PRHDT, CDR2 FYEKMQ (reference sequence). The V segment lost 8 bases and the J segment 2 bases; nucleotides outside the gene matches: 9. CDR3 length: 14 residues.

This clonotype came up a few times. This chain connects TRBV9 to TRBJ1-1; the D gene is possibly TRBD1 (5 bases). The germline V and J ends were trimmed by 4 bases and 0 bases, with 13 bases remaining between them. The CDR3 spans 15 residues. The germline gives CDR1 SGDLS, CDR2 YYNGEE. CDR3 nucleotide sequence: TGTGCCAGCAGCCGACAGACAACAATGAACACTGAAGCTTTCTTT. This encodes CASSRQTTMNTEAFF. Variable domain in full (rest from reference TRBV9 and TRBJ1-1): DSGVTQTPKHLITATGQRVTLRCSPRSGDLSVYWYQQSLDQGLQFLIQYYNGEERAKGNILERFSAQQFPDLHSELNLSSLELGDSALYFCASSRQTTMNTEAFFGQGTRLTVV.

This clonotype was detected ten times or more. This chain uses TRBV20-1 with TRBJ2-5; D remains ambiguous. CDR1 and CDR2 (germline): DFQATT, SNEGSKA (reference sequence). CDR3 length equals 11 residues. Trimming left V 6 bases short and J 2 bases short, with 7 bases between. CDR3 residues: CSAGSQETQYF. The CDR3 nucleotides read TGCAGTGCGGGGTCGCAAGAGACCCAGTACTTC.

This clonotype has just a few counts. The genes are TRBV4-1 and TRBJ2-3, with D maybe TRBD2 (6 bases). The length of the CDR3 is 18 residues. Germline-derived CDR1 and CDR2 are MGHRA and YSYEKL. V was clipped by 4 bases and J by 3 bases, with 23 bases between them. The CDR3 DNA sequence: TGCGCCAGCAGCCCCTTATCCGGGAGAAAGAAGGAAACAGATACGCAGTATTTT. Amino acids: CASSPLSGRKKETDTQYF.

This clonotype was observed at least ten times. The chain uses TRBV4-1 and TRBJ2-6; D ambiguous. Germline V gene lookup returns CDR1 MGHRA and CDR2 YSYEKL. Trimming took off 4 bases at V and 0 bases at J, with 13 bases between the two ends. The CDR3 loop spans 17 amino acids. DNA of the CDR3: TGCGCCAGCAGCCGCAAGCACGGAAGCTCTGGGGCCAACGTCCTGACTTTC. It specifies CASSRKHGSSGANVLTF.

This clonotype has more than one count but fewer than ten. This chain uses TRBV3-1 with TRBJ2-7, with D tentatively TRBD2 (6 bases). The CDR3 is 17 residues long. Trimming pared 0 bases from V and 0 bases from J, leaving 15 bases between. Germline values: CDR1 LGHDT, CDR2 YNNKEL (reference sequence). CDR3 in amino acids: CASSQDDIAAGSYEQYF. In nucleotides, the CDR3 is TGTGCCAGCAGCCAAGACGACATAGCGGCCGGCTCCTACGAGCAGTACTTC.

J is TRBJ1-1 and V is TRBV28, with a tentative D call TRBD1 (6 bases). Germline V gives CDR1 MDHEN, CDR2 SYDVKM. V was pared by 3 bases and J by 6 bases, with 11 bases between. CDR3 size: 13 residues. The CDR3 DNA reads TGTGCCAGCAGTTTCCCGGGGGCGCCTGAAGCTTTCTTT. This encodes CASSFPGAPEAFF.

This clonotype was seen many times. The CDR3 region has the DNA TGCAGTGCCCTTGACCGGGCCCAGTACTTC. Translating it yields CSALDRAQYF. The chain recombines TRBV20-1 with TRBJ2-5; D not certain. V dropped 6 bases and J dropped 9 bases, with 11 bases sitting between them. In germline, CDR1 is DFQATT, CDR2 SNEGSKA (reference sequence). This CDR3 has 10 residues.

This chain connects TRBV6-1 to TRBJ1-5; D may be TRBD1 (5 bases). CDR1 is MNHNS, CDR2 SASEGT, per germline. The length of the CDR3 is 13 residues. Trimming took off 10 bases at V and 3 bases at J, with 13 bases between the two ends. As DNA, the CDR3 is TGTGCCATCGGCGACAGCCCCAATCAGCCCCAGCATTTT. It yields the protein CAIGDSPNQPQHF.